This TCR beta chain is from a study of T cell responses to AZD1222 COVID-19 vaccine. Sequencing used immunoSEQ multiplex PCR; TCRdb keeps in-frame clones, though not all of them. The data hold about 180,000 clones, with around nine tenths observed a single time. Sequenced here: peripheral blood, sampled on day 0 of AZD1222 vaccination. The receptor comes from an adult in good health.

CDR3 nucleotides: TGTGCCAGCAGTGAAGCTACCGGAGCGTACGAGCAGTACTTC. Protein product: CASSEATGAYEQYF. The genes are TRBV2 and TRBJ2-7; D call uncertain. V lost 0 bases and J lost 4, with 10 bases in between. Germline lookup yields CDR1 SNHLY and CDR2 FYNNEI. This CDR3 spans 14 amino acids.